This T cell receptor (beta chain) is drawn from a study of T cells in localized non-small cell lung cancer. Study-level points and caveats: Increased T cell density in blood showed an association with longer overall survival. Multi-region tumor sequencing was not done, so intratumor heterogeneity could not be excluded. Researchers found a median around 59 of the top 100 tumor clones in adjacent lung. Among the tissues sampled, uninvolved adjacent lung had the highest T cell clonality, above tumor.

Sequenced by immunoSEQ multiplex PCR; TCRdb stores in-frame clones only, minus some. The repertoire consists of 35,000 to 40,000 clones, with about 92% occurring once and the leading ten covering more than 5.5%. As to this clone: The target antigen is unknown.

The CDR3 contains 16 residues. With 0 bases removed from V and 1 base from J, the gap between germline ends came to 11 bases. Germline CDR1 is LNHNV and CDR2 is YYDKDF (reference sequence). The chain carries TRBV15 and TRBJ2-3; unclear D gene. This receptor was taken from a female donor aged 60 or older with stage I lung adenocarcinoma. Sequencing was performed on peripheral blood, taken before any cancer treatment. CDR3 DNA: TGTGCCACCAGCAGAGAACTCCACCCTGGCACAGATACGCAGTATTTT. It specifies CATSRELHPGTDTQYF.